This TCR beta chain comes out of a study of early T cells in non-severe SARS-CoV-2 infection (dated by TCRdb to about 2021). Some background on the complete study: Because TCR sequencing relied on bulk RNA taken from unsorted whole blood, pairing of alpha and beta chains was not possible.

A case-control design nested within a healthcare worker cohort in London, UK, was used, with weekly nasopharyngeal swab PCR tests and blood sampling performed. Between 23 and 31 March 2020, the week of the UK lockdown, healthcare workers were enrolled and then followed up weekly for as long as 16 weeks. The library relied on 5' RACE. The sequencer was a NextSeq 500. To correct for sequencing error and PCR bias, the TCR library protocol tagged individual cDNA molecules with unique molecular identifiers. TCR alpha and beta chains were both sequenced, and the abundances of alpha and beta sequences in each sample were closely correlated with each other. As for the original processing: Decombinator V4 was used to annotate the V gene, J gene and CDR3 of the TCR sequences. TCRs were defined as expanded if a significant change between any two time points was detected under a Poisson model with p below 0.0001. TCR abundances were normalised to the total number of TCRs sequenced in each sample and reported as counts per million. A search of VDJdb, accessed on 1 November 2021, was run for TCRs annotated to CMV, EBV and SARS-CoV-2, with TCRs annotated for multiple antigens excluded. The raw public data were reprocessed by TCRdb itself: fastp quality trimming at Q25, MiXCR clonotype calling, in-frame beta chains only. Duplicate CDR3 protein sequences are folded into a single record with the most common DNA and genes. TCRdb's processing, not the study's, gives the V and J calls here. For this sample there are about 81,000 distinct CDR3 sequences; about 6.5% appear just once. Together, the top ten hold roughly 7.8% of the sample.

This clonotype has a handful of counts. What antigen it recognizes has not been identified. No quality values exist for individual bases; no much larger clone is one base distant. Results the study describes overall, beyond this receptor: VDJdb matching was skewed toward anti-spike CD8 responses and likely underestimated virus-specific expansions, missing private and CD4 specificities.

Sequencing used whole blood. The receptor comes from an adult who was a healthcare worker with PCR-confirmed SARS-CoV-2 infection or an uninfected control (not recorded which).

The nucleotide sequence is given as TGTGCCAGCAGAGGGACTAGCGGGGGCACAGATACGCAGTATTTT. This sequence encodes CASRGTSGGTDTQYF. The V and J segments used are TRBV2 and TRBJ2-3, with 13 bases aligning to TRBD2. The CDR3 numbers 15 residues from cysteine through phenylalanine. Of all the DNA, just the CDR3 is kept, 45 bases in frame from base 1. Trimmed from V: 6 bases; trimmed from J: 1 base; junction bases lacking a gene match: 1. The germline V gene yields SNHLY for CDR1 and FYNNEI for CDR2.